The 20 T cell receptor beta chains listed next were all sequenced from one sample in a study of blood T cell repertoires in COVID-19. Some clones are missing from TCRdb's copy, which holds only in-frame ones; the method was immunoSEQ multiplex PCR. Altogether hundreds of thousands of clones are present, roughly 86% being singletons, with the ten largest covering over 1%. Specimen: peripheral blood. The receptor set was obtained from a man between 65 and 80 years old with acute or convalescent COVID-19.

V is TRBV5-6 and J is TRBJ1-3; the D is unclear. Germline V gives CDR1 SGHDT, CDR2 YYEEEE. Trimming stripped 3 bases from V and 8 bases from J, with 6 bases between. The CDR3 is made up of 11 amino acids. The CDR3 DNA follows: TGTGCCAGCAGCTCGCGGGACACCATATATTTT. It translates to CASSSRDTIYF.

The chain employs TRBV7-7 and TRBJ2-7; 10 nucleotides match TRBD1. Germline V lookup: CDR1 SSHAT, CDR2 FNYEAQ (reference sequence). The CDR3 is made up of 14 amino acids. The J segment lost 3 bases and the V segment lost 5 bases, leaving 4 bases of the junction unmatched. The CDR3 DNA is TGTGCCAGCAGCCGGGGGACAGGGGACTACGAGCAGTACTTC. Its protein product is CASSRGTGDYEQYF.

This rearrangement joins TRBV6-6 to TRBJ1-5; 11 bases line up with TRBD1. This CDR3 is 16 amino acids long. Per germline, CDR1 MNHNY and CDR2 SVGAGI (reference sequence). The V gene end was trimmed by 5 bases and the J gene end by 5 bases; junction bases not matched to a gene: 8. This chain's CDR3 is CASSRDRGFSYQPQHF. The CDR3 coding sequence is TGTGCCAGCAGTCGGGACAGGGGGTTCAGTTATCAGCCCCAGCATTTT.

This clone has only one observation. The rearrangement links TRBV5-1 to TRBJ2-5; TRBD2 matches 11 bases. Per germline, CDR1 SGHRS and CDR2 YFSETQ. The ends lost 0 bases at V and 9 bases at J; junction bases unmatched: 7. The CDR3 totals 15 residues. The CDR3: CASSLESIAGGAQYF. In nucleotides, the CDR3 is TGCGCCAGCAGCTTGGAGTCCATAGCGGGGGGGGCCCAGTACTTC.

Turning to this clone: Because the CDR3's place on the DNA is in doubt, the DNA is left out and the CDR3 is given as listed by TCRdb. V is TRBV12-3 or TRBV12-4 and J is TRBJ2-1; the DNA was not used to check the table's D call, TRBD1. The CDR3 is 12 amino acids in total, end residues counted. This CDR3 is CASSLDFGQGIF.

This rearrangement joins TRBV24-1 to TRBJ2-4; a weak D match, TRBD1 (6 bases). V shed 7 bases and J shed 1 base, with 16 bases lying between them. The germline gives CDR1 KGHDR, CDR2 SFDVKD. The CDR3 runs 16 residues. CDR3 protein: CATRDRSSGAKNIQYF. The CDR3 DNA reads as TGTGCCACCAGGGACAGATCTTCCGGGGCCAAAAACATTCAGTACTTC.

The chain couples TRBV5-1 to TRBJ2-5; 9 nucleotides align to TRBD2. CDR3 length: 15 amino acids. Germline CDR1 and CDR2: SGHRS and YFSETQ. Unmatched junction bases numbered 4, after V lost 0 bases and J lost 4 bases. The DNA for the CDR3 is TGCGCCAGCAGCTTGGCCGCTAGCGGGGTAGAGACCCAGTACTTC. Protein sequence: CASSLAASGVETQYF.

J is TRBJ2-1 and V is TRBV10-2; 13 nucleotides line up with TRBD2. CDR1 is WSHSY and CDR2 is SAAADI in the germline V gene. CDR3 length: 15 residues. J lost 9 bases, V lost 10 bases, and 12 bases had no gene match. The CDR3 here is CATRKLAGGPGEQFF. The CDR3 coding sequence is TGCGCCACCCGGAAACTAGCGGGAGGGCCCGGTGAGCAGTTCTTC.

In DNA form, the CDR3 reads TGTGCCAGCAGCCAAGACGAGCGGGGGGGCCAAAGCGCAGATACGCAGTATTTT. It translates to CASSQDERGGQSADTQYF. The rearrangement uses TRBV4-2 and TRBJ2-3; 10 bases are a match to TRBD2. In germline, CDR1 is LGHNA, CDR2 YNFKEQ. V gave up 0 bases and J gave up 4 bases; unmatched junction bases: 10. This CDR3 contains 18 residues.

The chain couples TRBV25-1 to TRBJ1-3; D is possibly TRBD1 (6 bases). Germline CDR1 is MGHDK and CDR2 is SYGVNS. This CDR3 region has 18 residues. V lost 3 bases, J lost 0 bases, and 18 bases lay in between. The CDR3 nucleotides read TGTGCCAGCAGTGAGACCCTGGACAGCCTCAACTCTGGAAACACCATATATTTT. As protein: CASSETLDSLNSGNTIYF.

The count of this clone is one. The V call is TRBV6-2 or TRBV6-3, the J call TRBJ2-7; TRBD1 aligns across 10 bases. V dropped 6 bases and J dropped 3; count of bases not matched to a gene: 11. From germline, CDR1 is MNHEY and CDR2 SVGEGT. This CDR3 is 16 amino acids long. The CDR3 nucleotides read TGTGCCAGCAGCTCGCCGGGACAGGGGATTCTCTACGAGCAGTACTTC. Its protein product is CASSSPGQGILYEQYF.

This clone has just one count. V usage is TRBV11-3 and J usage is TRBJ2-3; 9 bases fit TRBD1. The length of the CDR3 is 15 residues. Germline V gene lookup returns CDR1 SGHNT and CDR2 YENEEA. With 5 bases clipped from V and 2 bases from J, the junction kept 5 bases outside the gene matches. The CDR3 DNA is TGTGCCAGCAGCCCCGGGACAGGGATCACAGATACGCAGTATTTT. Protein: CASSPGTGITDTQYF.

The gene calls are TRBV7-8 and TRBJ1-1; D perhaps matches TRBD1 (5 bases). This CDR3 is 14 amino acids long. Looked up from germline, CDR1 is SGHVS and CDR2 is FQNEAQ. V was pared by 6 bases and J by 5 bases, with 16 bases between. The CDR3, as DNA: TGTGCCAGCAGTCTACTGGGGGGGGATACTGAAGCTTTCTTT. It encodes CASSLLGGDTEAFF.

The rearrangement uses TRBV4-3 and TRBJ2-2; D possibly corresponds to TRBD1 (5 bases). V shed 1 base and J shed 4 bases, with 13 bases lying between them. Per germline, CDR1 LGHNA and CDR2 YSLEER. This CDR3 is 16 amino acids long. In DNA form, the CDR3 reads TGCGCCAGCAGCCAAGCACAGGCCCAGAGCACCGGGGAGCTGTTTTTT. Translation gives CASSQAQAQSTGELFF.

The V gene is TRBV3-1 (or the pseudogene TRBV3-2), the J gene TRBJ1-6, with 9 bases matching TRBD1. Germline loops: CDR1 LGHDT, CDR2 YNNKEL (reference sequence). The CDR3 has 16 amino acids. Trimming took 5 bases from V and 7 from J; bases not matched to a gene: 9. This CDR3 reads CASSEPGTGTNSPLHF. The CDR3, as DNA: TGTGCCAGCAGCGAACCCGGGACAGGGACCAATTCACCCCTCCACTTT.

J is TRBJ2-1 and V is TRBV28; 10 positions match TRBD2. Germline V CDR1 and CDR2: MDHEN, SYDVKM. The CDR3 covers 12 residues. V lost 6 bases, J lost 15 bases, and 8 bases stayed unmatched. In nucleotides, the CDR3 is TGTGCCAGCAGGTTCCTAGCGGGAGAGTGGTTCTTC. This encodes CASRFLAGEWFF.

The chain has TRBV28 and TRBJ1-4; TRBD1 matches at 9 bases. CDR3 length: 13 amino acids. CDR1 and CDR2 from the germline V gene are MDHEN and SYDVKM. With 3 bases clipped from V and 8 bases from J, the junction kept 1 base outside the gene matches. This CDR3 reads CASSFGTGEKLFF. DNA for the CDR3: TGTGCCAGCAGTTTCGGGACAGGGGAAAAACTGTTTTTT.

Of note for this clone: An end of the junction differs from the germline gene, which may be a read error. This sequence joins TRBV25-1 and TRBJ1-4; D possibly corresponds to TRBD1 (6 bases). This CDR3 has 12 amino acids. Germline CDR1 MGHDK, CDR2 SYGVNS. CDR3 in amino acids: CASSGYGQQLVF. In nucleotides, the CDR3 is TGTGCCAGCAGTGGTTATGGACAGCAGCTTGTCTTT. The entire variable domain, with the rest obtained from reference TRBV25-1 and TRBJ1-4, is as follows: EADIYQTPRYLVIGTGKKITLECSQTMGHDKMYWYQQDPGMELHLIHYSYGVNSTEKGDLSSESTVSRIRTEHFPLTLESARPSHTSQYLCASSGYGQQLVFGSGTQLSVL.

The chain uses TRBV28 and TRBJ2-3; TRBD2 agrees at 8 bases. Germline loops: CDR1 MDHEN, CDR2 SYDVKM. V dropped 3 bases and J dropped 2; count of bases not matched to a gene: 7. This CDR3 spans 16 amino acids. The CDR3 protein is CASSFVPGGTTDTQYF. The CDR3 DNA reads TGTGCCAGCAGTTTCGTCCCGGGGGGGACCACAGATACGCAGTATTTT.

The chain joins TRBV5-1 to TRBJ2-7, with 8 bases that match TRBD2. The V and J ends lost 3 bases and 4 bases, in that order; junction bases with no gene match: 6. Germline-derived CDR1 and CDR2 are SGHRS and YFSETQ. The CDR3 consists of 14 residues. CDR3 nucleotides: TGCGCCAGCAGCTCCGGGAGCGGGAGTTACGAGCAGTACTTC. This translates into CASSSGSGSYEQYF.